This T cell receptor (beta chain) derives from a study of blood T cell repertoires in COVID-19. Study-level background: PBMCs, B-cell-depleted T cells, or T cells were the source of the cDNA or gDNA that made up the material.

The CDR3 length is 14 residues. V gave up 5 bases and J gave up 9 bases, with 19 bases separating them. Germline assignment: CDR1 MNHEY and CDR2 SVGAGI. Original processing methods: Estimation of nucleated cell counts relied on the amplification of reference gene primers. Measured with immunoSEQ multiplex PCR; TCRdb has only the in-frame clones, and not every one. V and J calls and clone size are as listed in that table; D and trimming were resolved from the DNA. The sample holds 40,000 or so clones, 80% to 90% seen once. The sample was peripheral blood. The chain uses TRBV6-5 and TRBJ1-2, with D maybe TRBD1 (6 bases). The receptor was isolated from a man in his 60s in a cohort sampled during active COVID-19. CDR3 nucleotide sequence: TGTGCCAGCAGTCAACTCAACAGGGAAACGAGCTACACCTTC. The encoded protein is CASSQLNRETSYTF.